The T cell receptor beta chain under discussion was sequenced for a study of blood T cells in healthy people across ages. This clonotype was seen at least ten times. Its antigen remains unidentified. Next came a second PCR, run for about 6 to 12 cycles, which used a sample-barcoded 5' primer along with a J-beta primer mix. All samples gave at least 3 million CDR3-containing paired-end reads. TCRdb re-called the 5' RACE reads with MiXCR, one entry per CDR3 protein. The sample carries around 2 million distinct CDR3 sequences, about two fifths recorded once. The total RNA that was extracted per sample amounted to at least 5 micrograms. Whole-study findings and limits: Changes seen in expanded clonotypes were possibly confounded by donor CMV status left unknown.

The sample was blood. This receptor was taken from a human donor in good health.

CDR3 nucleotide sequence: TGCAGCGTTGTGGGGAGGGGAAACATTCAGTACTTC. Its protein is CSVVGRGNIQYF. The chain employs TRBV29-1 and TRBJ2-4; 7 nucleotides agree with TRBD2. CDR3 length: 12 amino acids. Germline CDR1 and CDR2: SQVTM and ANQGSEA. V shed 4 bases, J shed 6 bases, and the junction held 3 bases outside the gene matches.